The present T cell receptor (beta chain) was sequenced within a study of CD8 T cells in ankylosing spondylitis. Points from the study as a whole: From matched ankylosing spondylitis synovial fluid, disease-linked clones were reportedly recovered at significantly enriched levels. The study identified a TCR beta motif of several highly homologous variants that appeared characteristic of ankylosing spondylitis blood. As for the disease-linked clones, they showed a CD8+ phenotype and occurred at relatively low frequencies in peripheral blood.

For TCR beta, libraries came from quantitative 5'-RACE with molecular barcodes. From the 5' RACE reads, TCRdb called clonotypes with MiXCR, one entry per CDR3 protein. Of 200,000 or so distinct CDR3 sequences in the sample, under 15% are singletons; the top ten hold around 10%. Remarks on this clonotype: Its antigen is as yet unknown.

Germline values: CDR1 MNHNS, CDR2 SASEGT. Trimming removed 1 base at V and 0 bases at J, with 10 bases between. This CDR3 has 16 amino acids. Sequencing was performed on blood, either unsorted or a sorted T cell fraction (not recorded which). The J gene is TRBJ1-3, the V gene TRBV6-1; no clear D gene. This clonotype was sampled from a female donor with ankylosing spondylitis or in good health (not recorded which). CDR3 amino acids: CASSEDHILSGNTIYF. CDR3 nucleotide sequence: TGTGCCAGCAGTGAAGACCATATTCTCTCTGGAAACACCATATATTTT.